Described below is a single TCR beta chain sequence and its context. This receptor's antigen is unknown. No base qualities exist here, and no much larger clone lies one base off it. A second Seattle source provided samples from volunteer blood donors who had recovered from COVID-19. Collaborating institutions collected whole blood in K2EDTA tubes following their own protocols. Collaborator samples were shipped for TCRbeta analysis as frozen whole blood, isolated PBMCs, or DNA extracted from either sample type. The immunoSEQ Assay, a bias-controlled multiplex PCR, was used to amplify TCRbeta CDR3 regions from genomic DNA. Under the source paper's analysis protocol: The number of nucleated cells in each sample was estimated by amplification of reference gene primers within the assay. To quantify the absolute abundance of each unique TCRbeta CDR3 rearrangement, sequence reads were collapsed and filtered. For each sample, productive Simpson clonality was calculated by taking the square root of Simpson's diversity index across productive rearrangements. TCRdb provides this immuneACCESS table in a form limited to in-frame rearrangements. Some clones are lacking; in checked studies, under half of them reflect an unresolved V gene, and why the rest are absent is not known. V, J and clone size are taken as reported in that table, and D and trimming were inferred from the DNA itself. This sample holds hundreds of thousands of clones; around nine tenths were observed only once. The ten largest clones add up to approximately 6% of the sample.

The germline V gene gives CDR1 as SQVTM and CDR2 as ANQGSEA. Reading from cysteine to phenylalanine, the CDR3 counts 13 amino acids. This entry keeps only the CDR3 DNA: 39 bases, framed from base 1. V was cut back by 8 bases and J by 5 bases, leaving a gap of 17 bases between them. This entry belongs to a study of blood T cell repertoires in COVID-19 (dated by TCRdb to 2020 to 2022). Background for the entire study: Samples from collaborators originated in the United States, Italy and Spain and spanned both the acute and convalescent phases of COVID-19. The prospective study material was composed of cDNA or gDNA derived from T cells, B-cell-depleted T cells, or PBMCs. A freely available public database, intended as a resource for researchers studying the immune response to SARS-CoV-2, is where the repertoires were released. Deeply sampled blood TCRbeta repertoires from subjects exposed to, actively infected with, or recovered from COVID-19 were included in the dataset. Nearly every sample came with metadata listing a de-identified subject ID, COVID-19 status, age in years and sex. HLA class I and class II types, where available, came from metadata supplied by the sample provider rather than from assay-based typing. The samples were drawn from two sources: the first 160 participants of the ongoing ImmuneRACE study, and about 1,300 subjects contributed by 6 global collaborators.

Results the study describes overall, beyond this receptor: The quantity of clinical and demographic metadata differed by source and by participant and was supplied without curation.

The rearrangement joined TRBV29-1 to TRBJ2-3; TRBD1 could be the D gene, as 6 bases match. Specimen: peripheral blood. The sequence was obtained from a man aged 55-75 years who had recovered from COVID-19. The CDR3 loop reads CSSREGGRDTQYF. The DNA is TGCAGCTCCCGCGAAGGGGGTAGAGATACGCAGTATTTT.